This is a list of T cell receptor beta chains from one sample in a study of graft-versus-host responses after intestinal transplantation. These receptors lack a known antigen. Libraries were prepared by immunoSEQ multiplex PCR; TCRdb keeps only in-frame clonotypes and omits some of them. The top ten hold about 3.3% of the sample, which has roughly 120,000 clones, 85% to 95% seen once. Sequencing was performed on unstimulated CD8+ T cells sorted from spleen or lymph node cells, taken before intestinal transplant. Receptors were obtained from a human donor who received an intestinal transplant. The CDR3 runs from the conserved cysteine through the conserved F or W. D genes are given only for firm matches. Expanded clones get a size class; other rows say once, few or many, or leave the size out.

D gene	V gene	J gene	clone size	CDR3 protein	CDR3 DNA
.	TRBV9	TRBJ2-2	.	CASSVGQGPTGELFF	TGTGCCAGCAGCGTAGGTCAGGGACCCACCGGGGAGCTGTTTTTT
.	TRBV6-5	TRBJ2-6	.	CASSYRLSGANVLTF	TGTGCCAGCAGTTATCGCCTCTCTGGGGCCAACGTCCTGACTTTC
.	TRBV7-5	TRBJ2-7	.	CVRSHPTGHCPYEQYF	TGTGTCAGAAGCCACCCGACAGGGCATTGTCCCTACGAGCAGTACTTC
.	TRBV29-1	TRBJ2-2	.	CSVGRDGGTNTGELFF	TGCAGCGTTGGCCGGGACGGAGGTACGAACACCGGGGAGCTGTTTTTT
TRBD1	TRBV2	TRBJ2-7	.	CASSGPTGVQTKGYEQYF	TGTGCCAGCAGCGGACCAACAGGGGTACAGACCAAAGGGTACGAGCAGTACTTC
TRBD1	TRBV27	TRBJ1-4	.	CASSSYRGSGKLFF	TGTGCCAGCAGTTCATACAGGGGATCTGGGAAACTGTTTTTT
.	TRBV19	TRBJ2-7	.	CASSMLEPYEQYF	TGTGCCAGTAGTATGCTGGAACCCTACGAGCAGTACTTC
TRBD1	TRBV4-3	TRBJ2-3	.	CASSHGDRVKDTQYF	TGCGCCAGCAGCCACGGGGACAGGGTAAAAGATACGCAGTATTTT
.	TRBV27	TRBJ1-2	.	CASSLSPGVNYGYTF	TGTGCCAGCAGTTTATCCCCGGGGGTTAACTATGGCTACACCTTC
TRBD2	TRBV2	TRBJ2-3	.	CASREIRLAGNADTQYF	TGTGCCAGCAGAGAGATTCGACTAGCGGGAAATGCAGATACGCAGTATTTT
.	TRBV9	TRBJ2-1	.	CASSVGPLPLDEEQFF	TGTGCCAGCAGCGTAGGCCCGCTCCCACTTGACGAGGAGCAGTTCTTC
.	TRBV27	TRBJ2-1	.	CASSSTISPYNEQFF	TGTGCCAGCAGTTCGACGATCTCCCCCTACAATGAGCAGTTCTTC
.	TRBV11-3	TRBJ2-7	.	CASSWAAGYEQYF	TGTGCCAGCAGCTGGGCCGCGGGGTACGAGCAGTACTTC
TRBD1	TRBV13	TRBJ1-3	.	CASSPQGGQGSGNTIYF	TGTGCCAGCAGCCCGCAGGGGGGACAGGGAAGTGGAAACACCATATATTTT
.	TRBV5-1	TRBJ2-7	.	CASSLPRDIQSYEQYF	TGCGCCAGCAGCTTGCCCAGGGACATCCAGTCCTACGAGCAGTACTTC
.	TRBV4-1	TRBJ1-6	.	CASSQKVIRDYNSPLHF	TGCGCCAGCAGCCAAAAAGTCATTCGGGACTATAATTCACCCCTCCACTTT
TRBD2	TRBV5-4	TRBJ2-2	.	CASSPGLAGVSGELFF	TGTGCCAGCAGCCCGGGACTAGCGGGAGTGTCCGGGGAGCTGTTTTTT
.	TRBV19	TRBJ2-7	.	CASSPEWGNYEQYF	TGTGCCAGTAGTCCTGAATGGGGGAACTACGAGCAGTACTTC
.	TRBV6-5	TRBJ1-5	.	CASSATQGGNQPQHF	TGTGCCAGCAGTGCAACACAGGGTGGCAATCAGCCCCAGCATTTT
.	TRBV7-9	TRBJ2-2	.	CASSLGAPGAGELFF	TGTGCCAGCAGCTTAGGGGCCCCAGGGGCCGGGGAGCTGTTTTTT
.	TRBV25-1	TRBJ2-1	.	CASSEYLGRGEQFF	TGTGCCAGCAGTGAATATTTGGGGAGAGGTGAGCAGTTCTTC
.	TRBV28	TRBJ2-1	.	CASGLIRGNEQFF	TGTGCCAGCGGGTTGATCAGGGGAAATGAGCAGTTCTTC
TRBD1	TRBV15	TRBJ2-1	.	CATSSGQGWSYNEQFF	TGTGCCACCAGCAGCGGACAGGGATGGTCCTACAATGAGCAGTTCTTC
.	TRBV28	TRBJ2-7	.	CASSFDRRLDIYEQYF	TGTGCCAGCAGTTTTGACAGACGCCTCGATATCTACGAGCAGTACTTC
TRBD1	TRBV10-3	TRBJ1-5	.	CAIGGTANNQPQHF	TGTGCCATCGGTGGGACAGCTAACAATCAGCCCCAGCATTTT
.	TRBV7-2	TRBJ2-2	few	CASSAGGTGELFF	TGTGCCAGCAGCGCCGGGGGCACCGGGGAGCTGTTTTTT
.	TRBV18	TRBJ1-2	.	CASRRDGTRVVTYGYTF	TGTGCCAGCCGCCGTGATGGGACCAGAGTCGTAACCTATGGCTACACCTTC
TRBD1	TRBV5-8	TRBJ1-3	.	CASSLGQGGIWSGNTIYF	TGTGCCAGCAGCCTGGGACAGGGGGGGATTTGGTCTGGAAACACCATATATTTT
.	TRBV9	TRBJ2-7	.	CASSVTGSLYEQYF	TGTGCCAGCAGCGTAACAGGGTCCCTTTACGAGCAGTACTTC
TRBD2	TRBV2	TRBJ2-7	.	CASSRTSGRVYEQYF	TGTGCCAGCAGTCGGACTAGCGGGAGGGTCTACGAGCAGTACTTC
TRBD1	TRBV7-9	TRBJ2-7	.	CASSPPGTGHEQYF	TGTGCCAGCAGCCCCCCCGGGACAGGGCACGAGCAGTACTTC
TRBD1	TRBV4-3	TRBJ1-2	.	CASSQAGGYGYTF	TGCGCCAGCAGCCAAGCAGGGGGCTATGGCTACACCTTC
TRBD1	TRBV25-1	TRBJ1-2	.	CASSEFGTGPSYGYTF	TGTGCCAGCAGTGAATTCGGGACAGGGCCATCTTATGGCTACACCTTC
.	TRBV23-1	TRBJ1-1	.	CASSQTGPYTEAFF	TGCGCCAGCAGTCAAACGGGACCGTACACTGAAGCTTTCTTT
TRBD2	TRBV4-3	TRBJ2-7	once	CASSQNLMASGNYEQYF	TGCGCCAGCAGCCAAAACCTTATGGCTAGCGGGAACTACGAGCAGTACTTC
.	TRBV4-1	TRBJ1-5	.	CASSQSPGKNQPQHF	TGCGCCAGCAGCCAATCACCAGGGAAGAATCAGCCCCAGCATTTT
TRBD1	TRBV19	TRBJ1-2	once	CASSIWTGRNGYTF	TGTGCCAGTAGTATCTGGACAGGGAGGAATGGCTACACCTTC
.	TRBV25-1	TRBJ1-4	.	CASSQTNEKLFF	TGTGCCAGCTCACAAACAAATGAAAAACTGTTTTTT
TRBD1	TRBV25-1	TRBJ2-6	.	CATRERKGAAGANVLTF	TGTGCCACCAGAGAACGGAAGGGGGCGGCTGGGGCCAACGTCCTGACTTTC
.	TRBV28	TRBJ2-7	.	CASSLSGAPVEQYF	TGTGCCAGCAGTTTATCGGGGGCCCCAGTCGAGCAGTACTTC
.	TRBV7-2	TRBJ2-3	once	CASSSYTDTQYF	TGTGCCAGCAGCTCCTACACAGATACGCAGTATTTT
TRBD2	TRBV7-8	TRBJ2-1	.	CASSLPRGEGPHEQFF	TGTGCCAGCAGCCTCCCTCGGGGGGAGGGCCCCCATGAGCAGTTCTTC
.	TRBV28	TRBJ2-7	once	CASSYGASYEQYF	TGTGCCAGCAGTTACGGGGCCAGCTACGAGCAGTACTTC
.	TRBV2	TRBJ1-5	once	CASSEALGRDSNQPQHF	TGTGCCAGCAGTGAAGCGCTTGGGAGGGATAGCAATCAGCCCCAGCATTTT